These 8 T cell receptor beta chains share one sample of origin, sequenced in a study of T cell responses to AZD1222 COVID-19 vaccine. TCRdb keeps only in-frame clones here, not all; method: immunoSEQ multiplex PCR. The sample includes 100,000 or so clones, approximately 89% seen only once; the top ten take more than 8.5%. The source material was peripheral blood, sampled 28 days after the second AZD1222 dose. The receptor source for this set is an adult who received the AZD1222 COVID-19 vaccine.

V gene TRBV7-3 combines with J gene TRBJ1-2, with a possible D match to TRBD1 (5 bases). The CDR3 runs 15 residues. The germline V gene has CDR1 SGHTA and CDR2 FQGTGA. Trimming removed 5 bases from V and 5 bases from J, with 18 bases in between. The CDR3 DNA follows: TGTGCCAGCAGCCTAGACGGGACGGGGAATTATGGCTACACCTTC. Protein sequence: CASSLDGTGNYGYTF.

This clone showed up just once. V usage is TRBV2 and J usage is TRBJ2-5; D may match TRBD1 or TRBD2 (6 bases each). Trimming removed 5 bases from V and 4 bases from J, with 17 bases in between. The CDR3 spans 15 residues. CDR1 is SNHLY and CDR2 is FYNNEI in the germline V gene. Here the CDR3 DNA reads TGTGCCAGCAGTAGGAGGGGGGCCGAGGGAGAGACCCAGTACTTC. It is translated as CASSRRGAEGETQYF.

The chain uses TRBV7-9 and TRBJ1-1; the D is unclear. V shed 1 base and J shed 3 bases, with 9 bases lying between them. This CDR3 has 14 amino acids. Germline V gene data show CDR1 as SEHNR and CDR2 as FQNEAQ (reference sequence). CDR3 residues: CASSLDGGDTEAFF. As DNA, the CDR3 is TGTGCCAGCAGCTTAGATGGTGGGGACACTGAAGCTTTCTTT.

In its sample, this clone was seen a few times. V usage is TRBV19 and J usage is TRBJ1-4; 11 nucleotides match TRBD1. The CDR3 has 17 amino acids. J gave up 0 bases and V 3 bases, and 3 bases lay outside the gene matches. The V gene's germline CDR1 is LNHDA and CDR2 SQIVND (reference sequence). The CDR3 nucleotides read TGTGCCAGTAGTATCCGGGACAGGGGGTCAACTAATGAAAAACTGTTTTTT. The encoded protein is CASSIRDRGSTNEKLFF.

V and J are TRBV20-1 and TRBJ1-2; no clear D gene. Germline V gives CDR1 DFQATT, CDR2 SNEGSKA (reference sequence). The CDR3 totals 11 residues. V was clipped by 4 bases and J by 9 bases, with 12 bases between them. The chain's CDR3 is CSAKVELSYTF. CDR3 DNA sequence: TGCAGTGCTAAGGTGGAATTAAGCTACACCTTC.

The rearrangement uses TRBV10-3 and TRBJ2-2; TRBD1 agrees at 9 bases. Trimming took 2 bases from V and 2 from J; bases not matched to a gene: 3. The CDR3 runs 16 residues. Germline CDR1 and CDR2: ENHRY and SYGVKD. The CDR3 region has the DNA TGTGCCATCAGTGAGCTGGGACAGGGAAACACCGGGGAGCTGTTTTTT. This encodes CAISELGQGNTGELFF.

In its sample, this clone was seen a few times. The chain combines TRBV30 with TRBJ2-1, with 13 nucleotides matching TRBD2. Trimming took 4 bases from V and 8 from J; bases not matched to a gene: 8. From germline, CDR1 is GTSNPN and CDR2 SVGIG (reference sequence). The CDR3 totals 15 residues. CDR3 residues: CAWTGGLAGVYEQFF. DNA for the CDR3: TGTGCCTGGACGGGAGGACTAGCGGGGGTATATGAGCAGTTCTTC.

J is TRBJ1-2 and V is TRBV27; perhaps TRBD1 as D (6 bases). The germline CDR1 and CDR2 sequences are MNHEY and SMNVEV (reference sequence). This CDR3 comprises 15 residues. The germline V and J ends were trimmed by 3 bases and 7 bases, with 18 bases remaining between them. CDR3 protein: CASSFSRRGARGYTF. The CDR3 region has the DNA TGTGCCAGCAGTTTTTCCCGGAGGGGGGCGCGTGGCTACACCTTC.